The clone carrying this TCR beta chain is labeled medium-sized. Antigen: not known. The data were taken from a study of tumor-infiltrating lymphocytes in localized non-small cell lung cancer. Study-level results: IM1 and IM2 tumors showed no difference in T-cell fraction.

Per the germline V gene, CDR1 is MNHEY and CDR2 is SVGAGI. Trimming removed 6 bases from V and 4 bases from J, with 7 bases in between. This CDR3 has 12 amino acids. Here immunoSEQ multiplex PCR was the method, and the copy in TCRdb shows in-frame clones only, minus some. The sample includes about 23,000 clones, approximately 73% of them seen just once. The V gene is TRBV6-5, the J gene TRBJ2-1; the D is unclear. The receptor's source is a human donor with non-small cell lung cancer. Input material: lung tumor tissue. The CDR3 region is CASRTRYNEQFF. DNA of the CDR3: TGTGCCAGCAGGACACGATACAATGAGCAGTTCTTC.